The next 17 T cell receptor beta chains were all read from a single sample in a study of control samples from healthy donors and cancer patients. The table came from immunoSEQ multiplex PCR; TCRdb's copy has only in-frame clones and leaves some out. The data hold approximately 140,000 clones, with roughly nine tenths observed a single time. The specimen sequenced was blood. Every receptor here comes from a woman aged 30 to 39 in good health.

The DNA of the CDR3 is TGTGCCAGCAGCCAAGTGTCGTCAGATGAAAAACTGTTTTTT. Its translation: CASSQVSSDEKLFF. The chain carries TRBV4-2 and TRBJ1-4; D call uncertain. The germline CDR1 and CDR2 sequences are LGHNA and YNFKEQ. This CDR3 has 14 residues. Trimming removed 1 base at V and 6 bases at J, with 9 bases between.

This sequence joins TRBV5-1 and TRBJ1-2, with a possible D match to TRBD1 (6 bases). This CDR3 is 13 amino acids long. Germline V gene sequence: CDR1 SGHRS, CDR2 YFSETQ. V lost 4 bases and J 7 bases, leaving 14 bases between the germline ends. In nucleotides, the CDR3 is TGCGCCAGCAGCCCAGAAGGGGGATTTGGCTACACCTTC. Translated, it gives CASSPEGGFGYTF.

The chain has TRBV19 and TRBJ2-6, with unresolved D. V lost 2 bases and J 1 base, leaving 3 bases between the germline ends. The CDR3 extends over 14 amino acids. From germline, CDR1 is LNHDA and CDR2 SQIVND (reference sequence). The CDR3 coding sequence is TGTGCCAGTAGTATAAGGTCTGGGGCCAACGTCCTGACTTTC. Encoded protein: CASSIRSGANVLTF.

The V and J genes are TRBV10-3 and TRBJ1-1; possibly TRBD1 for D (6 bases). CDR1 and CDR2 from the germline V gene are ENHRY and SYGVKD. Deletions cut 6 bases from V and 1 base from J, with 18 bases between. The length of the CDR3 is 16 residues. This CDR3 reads CAISPPPTGRNTEAFF. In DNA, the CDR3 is TGTGCCATCAGCCCTCCCCCCACAGGGCGGAACACTGAAGCTTTCTTT.

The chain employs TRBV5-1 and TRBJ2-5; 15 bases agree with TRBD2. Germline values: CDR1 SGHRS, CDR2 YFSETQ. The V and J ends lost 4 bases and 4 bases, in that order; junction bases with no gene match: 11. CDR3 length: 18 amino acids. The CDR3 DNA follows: TGCGCCAGCAGCCCTGGACTAGCGGGAGGGCCAAGTCGAGAGACCCAGTACTTC. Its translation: CASSPGLAGGPSRETQYF.

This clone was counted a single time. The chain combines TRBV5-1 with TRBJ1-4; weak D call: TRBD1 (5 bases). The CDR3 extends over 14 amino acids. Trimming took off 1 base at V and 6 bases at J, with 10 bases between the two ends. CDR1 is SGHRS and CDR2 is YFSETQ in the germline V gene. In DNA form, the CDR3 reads TGCGCCAGCAGCTTGCCCAGGGAAGATGAAAAACTGTTTTTT. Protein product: CASSLPREDEKLFF.

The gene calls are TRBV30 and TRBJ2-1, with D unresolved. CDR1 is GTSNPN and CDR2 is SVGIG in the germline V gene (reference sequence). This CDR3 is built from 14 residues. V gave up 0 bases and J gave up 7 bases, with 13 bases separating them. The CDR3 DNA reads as TGTGCCTGGAGTGTAGGTCCCTTAAAAAATGAGCAGTTCTTC. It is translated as CAWSVGPLKNEQFF.

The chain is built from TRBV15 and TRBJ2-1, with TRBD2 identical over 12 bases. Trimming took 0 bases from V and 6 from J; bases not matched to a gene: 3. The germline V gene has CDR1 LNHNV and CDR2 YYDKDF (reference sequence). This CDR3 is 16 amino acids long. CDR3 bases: TGTGCCACCAGCAGAGAGGGGACTAGCGGGTCCAATGAGCAGTTCTTC. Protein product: CATSREGTSGSNEQFF.

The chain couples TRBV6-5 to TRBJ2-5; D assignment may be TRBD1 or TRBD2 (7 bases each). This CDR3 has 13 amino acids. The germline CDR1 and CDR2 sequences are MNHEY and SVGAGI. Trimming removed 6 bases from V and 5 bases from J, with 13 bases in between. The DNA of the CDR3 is TGTGCCAGCAGGCCTCAGGGGGGGGAGACCCAGTACTTC. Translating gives CASRPQGGETQYF.

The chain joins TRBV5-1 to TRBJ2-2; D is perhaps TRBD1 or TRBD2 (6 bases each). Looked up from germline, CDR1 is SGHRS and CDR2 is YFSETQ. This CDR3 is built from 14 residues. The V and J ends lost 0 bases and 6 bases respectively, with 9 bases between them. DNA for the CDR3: TGCGCCAGCAGCTTGGCGGGGGCAGCCGGGGAGCTGTTTTTT. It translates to CASSLAGAAGELFF.

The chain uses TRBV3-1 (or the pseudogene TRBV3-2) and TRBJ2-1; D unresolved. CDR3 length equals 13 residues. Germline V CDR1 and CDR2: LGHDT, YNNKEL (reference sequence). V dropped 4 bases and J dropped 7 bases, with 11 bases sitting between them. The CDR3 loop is CASSLTDRNEQFF. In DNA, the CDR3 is TGTGCCAGCAGCCTGACCGACCGTAATGAGCAGTTCTTC.

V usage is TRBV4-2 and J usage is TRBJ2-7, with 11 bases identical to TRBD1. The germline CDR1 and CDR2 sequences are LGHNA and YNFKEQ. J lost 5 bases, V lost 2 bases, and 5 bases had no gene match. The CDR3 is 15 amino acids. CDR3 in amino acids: CASSQPGQGENEQYF. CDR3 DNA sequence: TGTGCCAGCAGCCAACCGGGACAGGGGGAAAACGAGCAGTACTTC.

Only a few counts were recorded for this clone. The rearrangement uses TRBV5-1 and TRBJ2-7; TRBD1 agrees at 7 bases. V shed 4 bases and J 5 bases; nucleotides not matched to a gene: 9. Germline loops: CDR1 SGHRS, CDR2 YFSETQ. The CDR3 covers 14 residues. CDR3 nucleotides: TGCGCCAGCAGCGATACAGGGGACGTCGACGAGCAGTACTTC. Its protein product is CASSDTGDVDEQYF.

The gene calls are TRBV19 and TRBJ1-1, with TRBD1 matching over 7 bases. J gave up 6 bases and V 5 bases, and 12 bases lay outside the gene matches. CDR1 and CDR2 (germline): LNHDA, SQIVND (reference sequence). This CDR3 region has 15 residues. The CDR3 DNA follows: TGTGCCAGTAGTGTACCTGACAGGGCAAACTCTGAAGCTTTCTTT. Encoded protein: CASSVPDRANSEAFF.

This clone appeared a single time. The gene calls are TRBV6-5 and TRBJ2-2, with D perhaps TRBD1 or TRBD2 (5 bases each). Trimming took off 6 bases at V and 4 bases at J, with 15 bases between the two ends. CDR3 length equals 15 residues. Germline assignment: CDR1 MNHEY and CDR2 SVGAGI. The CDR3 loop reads CASRGGGRGTGELFF. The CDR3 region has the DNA TGTGCCAGCAGGGGTGGGGGTCGGGGCACCGGGGAGCTGTTTTTT.

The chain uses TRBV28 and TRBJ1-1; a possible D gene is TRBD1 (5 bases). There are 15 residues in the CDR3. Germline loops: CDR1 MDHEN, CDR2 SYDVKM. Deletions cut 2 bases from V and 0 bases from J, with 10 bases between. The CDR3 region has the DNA TGTGCCAGCAGTTTACCGACAGTCATGAACACTGAAGCTTTCTTT. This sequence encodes CASSLPTVMNTEAFF.

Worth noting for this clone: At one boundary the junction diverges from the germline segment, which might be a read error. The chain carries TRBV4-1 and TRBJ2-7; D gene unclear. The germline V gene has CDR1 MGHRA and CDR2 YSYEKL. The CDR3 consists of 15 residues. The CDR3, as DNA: TGCGCCAGCAGCCAGACACACCCCTCTCTCTACGGGCAGTACTTC. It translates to CASSQTHPSLYGQYF.